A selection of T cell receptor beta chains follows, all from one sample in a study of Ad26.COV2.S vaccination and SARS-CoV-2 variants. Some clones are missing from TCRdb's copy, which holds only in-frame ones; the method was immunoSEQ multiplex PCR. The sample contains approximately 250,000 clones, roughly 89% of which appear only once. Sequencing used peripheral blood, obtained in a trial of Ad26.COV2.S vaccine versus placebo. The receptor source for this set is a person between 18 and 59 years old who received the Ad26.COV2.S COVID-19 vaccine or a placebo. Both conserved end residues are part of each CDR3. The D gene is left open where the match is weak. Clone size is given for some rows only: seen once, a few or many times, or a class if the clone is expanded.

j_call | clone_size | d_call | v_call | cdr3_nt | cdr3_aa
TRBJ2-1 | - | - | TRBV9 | TGTGCCAGCAGCGTAGCCCGGGACTCTCAAGCGGCGGCCTCCTACAATGAGCAGTTCTTC | CASSVARDSQAAASYNEQFF
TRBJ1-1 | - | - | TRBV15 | TGTGCCACCAGCAGAGATAAGGGAGTGAACACTGAAGCTTTCTTT | CATSRDKGVNTEAFF
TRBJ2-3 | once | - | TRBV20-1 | TGCAGTGCCGATGCAACAGATACGCAGTATTTT | CSADATDTQYF
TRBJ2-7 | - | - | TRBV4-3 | TGCGCCAGCAGCCAAGGCCGGATTAGCTCCTACGAGCAGTACTTC | CASSQGRISSYEQYF
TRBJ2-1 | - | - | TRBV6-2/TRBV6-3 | TGTGCCAGCAGTTACTCGCTAGCGGACAGCAATGAGCAGTTCTTC | CASSYSLADSNEQFF
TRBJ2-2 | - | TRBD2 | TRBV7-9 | TGTGCCAGCAGTTATCCGGGACTAACTAACACCGGGGAGCTGTTTTTT | CASSYPGLTNTGELFF
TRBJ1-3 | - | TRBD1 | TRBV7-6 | TGTGCCAGCAGCCGAATTGACAGGGAAGGAAACACCATATATTTT | CASSRIDREGNTIYF
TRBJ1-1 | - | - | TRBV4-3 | TGCGCCAGCAGCAAGGGAATGGAGAACACTGAAGCTTTCTTT | CASSKGMENTEAFF
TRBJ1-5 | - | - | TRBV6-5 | TGTGCCAGCAGCGACAGCAATCAGCCCCAGCATTTT | CASSDSNQPQHF
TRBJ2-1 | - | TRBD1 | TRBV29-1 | TGCAGCGCCCGGGACAGGGTGGGCTCCTACAATGAGCAGTTCTTC | CSARDRVGSYNEQFF
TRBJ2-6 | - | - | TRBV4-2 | TGTGCCAGCAGCCAAGATAGCACTCCTGGGGCCAACGTCCTGACTTTC | CASSQDSTPGANVLTF
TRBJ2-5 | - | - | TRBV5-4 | TGTGCCAGCAGCTCCGGGACGCAGGGCGGCGAGACCCAGTACTTC | CASSSGTQGGETQYF
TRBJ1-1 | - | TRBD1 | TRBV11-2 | TGTGCCAGCAGCTTCCCTCAAGGGGGCAGGCGGAAAGGAGCTTTCTTT | CASSFPQGGRRKGAFF
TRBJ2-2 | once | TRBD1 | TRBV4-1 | TGCGCCAGCAGCCAGAGACAGGGGGCGCGTCCCGGGGAGCTGTTTTTT | CASSQRQGARPGELFF
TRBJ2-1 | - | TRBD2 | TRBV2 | TGTGCCAGCAAAGCGGGGTCCTACAATGAGCAGTTCTTC | CASKAGSYNEQFF
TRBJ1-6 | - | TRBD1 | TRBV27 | TGTGCCAGCAGTTTAGACAGGGCCAAATATAATTCACCCCTCCACTTT | CASSLDRAKYNSPLHF
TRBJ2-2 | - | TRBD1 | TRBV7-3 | TGTGCCAGCAGCGACATAGCTCCGGGACAGGGGGTCGGGGAGCTGTTTTTT | CASSDIAPGQGVGELFF
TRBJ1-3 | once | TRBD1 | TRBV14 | TGTGCCAGCAGCCCGACAGGGACTGGAAACACCATATATTTT | CASSPTGTGNTIYF
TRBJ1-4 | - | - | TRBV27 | TGTGCCAGCAGGCTTCAGGGACTGTTTTTT | CASRLQGLFF
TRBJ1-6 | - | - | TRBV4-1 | TGCGCCAGCAGCTTTGACGGGAATTCACCCCTCCACTTT | CASSFDGNSPLHF
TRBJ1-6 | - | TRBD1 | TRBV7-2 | TGTGCCAGCAGTTACATTGGACAGGGAGGTTCACCCCTCCACTTT | CASSYIGQGGSPLHF
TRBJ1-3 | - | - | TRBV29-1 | TGCAGCGTCCAGCCAGCTGGTGGAAACACCATATATTTT | CSVQPAGGNTIYF
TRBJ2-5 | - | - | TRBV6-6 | TGTGCCAGCAGTTACTTGGACACAGAGACCCAGTACTTC | CASSYLDTETQYF
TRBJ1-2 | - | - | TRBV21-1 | TGTGCTAGCACAGGACAGGGATATATCTATGGCTACACCTTC | CASTGQGYIYGYTF
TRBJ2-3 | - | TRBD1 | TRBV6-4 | TGTGCCAGCAGCCGCCAGCCCCGGGGACAGGGGGCTGATACGCAGTATTTT | CASSRQPRGQGADTQYF
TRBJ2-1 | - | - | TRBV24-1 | TGTGCCATCGGAGTAGACAGCCACAATGAGCAGTTCTTC | CAIGVDSHNEQFF
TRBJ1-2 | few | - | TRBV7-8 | TGTGCCAGCAGCTTAGGAACGGGGCCTGGCTACACCTTC | CASSLGTGPGYTF
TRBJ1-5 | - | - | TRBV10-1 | TGCGCCAGCACCACAAACGCCCCTAGAGGCAATCAGCCCCAGCATTTT | CASTTNAPRGNQPQHF
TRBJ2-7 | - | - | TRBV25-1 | TGTGCCAGCAGCACCAGAGGGGGGCGGCACGAGCAGTACTTC | CASSTRGGRHEQYF
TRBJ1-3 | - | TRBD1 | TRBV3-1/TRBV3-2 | TGTGCCAGCAGCCCTACAGGGGGACGAAACACCATATATTTT | CASSPTGGRNTIYF
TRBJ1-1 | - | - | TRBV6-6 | TGTGCCAGCAGTTACCTTATCCGGGAAAGCACTGAAGCTTTCTTT | CASSYLIRESTEAFF
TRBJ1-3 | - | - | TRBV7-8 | TGTGCCAGCAGCCCCAGACTCTCTGGAAACACCATATATTTT | CASSPRLSGNTIYF
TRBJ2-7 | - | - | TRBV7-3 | TGTGCCAGCAGCTTAAGTGCCGCCTACGAGCAGTACTTC | CASSLSAAYEQYF